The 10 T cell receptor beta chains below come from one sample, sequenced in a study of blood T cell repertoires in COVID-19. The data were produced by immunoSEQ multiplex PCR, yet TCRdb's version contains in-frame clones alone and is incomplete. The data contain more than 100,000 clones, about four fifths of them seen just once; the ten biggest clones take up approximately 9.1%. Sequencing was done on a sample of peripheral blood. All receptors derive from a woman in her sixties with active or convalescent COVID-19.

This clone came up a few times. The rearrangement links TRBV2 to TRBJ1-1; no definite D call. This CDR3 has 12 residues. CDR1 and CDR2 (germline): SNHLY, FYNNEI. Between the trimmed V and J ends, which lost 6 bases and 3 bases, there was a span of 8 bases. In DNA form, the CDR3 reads TGTGCCAGCAGCTCGCCAGACACTGAAGCTTTCTTT. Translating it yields CASSSPDTEAFF.

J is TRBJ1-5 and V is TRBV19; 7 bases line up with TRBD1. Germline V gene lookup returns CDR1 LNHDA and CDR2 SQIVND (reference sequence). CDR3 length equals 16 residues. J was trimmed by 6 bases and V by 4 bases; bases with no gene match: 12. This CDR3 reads CASSRRGLSTGQPQHF. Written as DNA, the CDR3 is TGTGCCAGTAGTAGGAGGGGGCTTAGTACGGGTCAGCCCCAGCATTTT. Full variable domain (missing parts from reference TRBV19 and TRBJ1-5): DGGITQSPKYLFRKEGQNVTLSCEQNLNHDAMYWYRQDPGQGLRLIYYSQIVNDFQKGDIAEGYSVSREKKESFPLTVTSAQKNPTAFYLCASSRRGLSTGQPQHFGDGTRLSIL.

CDR3 in amino acids: CASSYVAGVAGNTIYF. Written as DNA, the CDR3 is TGTGCCAGCAGTTACGTGGCGGGGGTAGCTGGAAACACCATATATTTT. V usage is TRBV6-5 and J usage is TRBJ1-3; TRBD1 might be the D (5 bases). V lost 2 bases and J 2 bases, leaving 13 bases between the germline ends. This CDR3 spans 16 amino acids. CDR1 is MNHEY and CDR2 is SVGAGI in the germline V gene.

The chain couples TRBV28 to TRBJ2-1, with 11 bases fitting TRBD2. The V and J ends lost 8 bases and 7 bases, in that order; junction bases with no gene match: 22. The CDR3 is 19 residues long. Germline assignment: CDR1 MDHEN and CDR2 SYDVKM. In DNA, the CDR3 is TGTGCCAGCGGGCCCCCCTTAACTAGCGGGGGATCATGGGGGAATGAGCAGTTCTTC. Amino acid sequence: CASGPPLTSGGSWGNEQFF.

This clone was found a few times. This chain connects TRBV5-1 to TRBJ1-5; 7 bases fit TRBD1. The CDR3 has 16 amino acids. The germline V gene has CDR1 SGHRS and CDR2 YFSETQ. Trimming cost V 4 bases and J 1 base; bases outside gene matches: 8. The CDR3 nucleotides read TGCGCCAGCAGCCCTGAAGGACAGGCGAGCAATCAGCCCCAGCATTTT. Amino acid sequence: CASSPEGQASNQPQHF.

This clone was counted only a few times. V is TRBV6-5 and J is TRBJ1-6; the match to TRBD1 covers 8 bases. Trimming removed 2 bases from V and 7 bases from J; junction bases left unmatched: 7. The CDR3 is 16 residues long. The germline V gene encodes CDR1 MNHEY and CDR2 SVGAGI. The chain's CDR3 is CASSYDGQGSNSPLHF. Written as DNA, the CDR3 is TGTGCCAGCAGTTACGATGGACAGGGATCCAATTCACCCCTCCACTTT.

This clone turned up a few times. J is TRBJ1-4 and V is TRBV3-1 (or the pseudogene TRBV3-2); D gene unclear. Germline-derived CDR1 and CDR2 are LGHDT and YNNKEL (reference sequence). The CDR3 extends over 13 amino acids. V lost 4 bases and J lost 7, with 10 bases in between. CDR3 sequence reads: CASSLMGGEKLFF. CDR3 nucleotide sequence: TGTGCCAGCAGCCTCATGGGAGGTGAAAAACTGTTTTTT.

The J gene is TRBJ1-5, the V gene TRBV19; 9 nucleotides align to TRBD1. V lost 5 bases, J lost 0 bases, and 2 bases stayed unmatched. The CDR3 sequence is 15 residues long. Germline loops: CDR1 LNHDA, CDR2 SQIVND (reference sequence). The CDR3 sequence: CASSWDRDSNQPQHF. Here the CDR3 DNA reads TGTGCCAGTAGTTGGGACAGGGATAGCAATCAGCCCCAGCATTTT. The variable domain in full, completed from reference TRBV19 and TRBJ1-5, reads DGGITQSPKYLFRKEGQNVTLSCEQNLNHDAMYWYRQDPGQGLRLIYYSQIVNDFQKGDIAEGYSVSREKKESFPLTVTSAQKNPTAFYLCASSWDRDSNQPQHFGDGTRLSIL.

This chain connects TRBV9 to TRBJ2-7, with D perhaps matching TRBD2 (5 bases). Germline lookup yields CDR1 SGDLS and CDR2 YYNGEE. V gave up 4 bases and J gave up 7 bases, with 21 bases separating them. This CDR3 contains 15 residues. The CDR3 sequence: CASSLTAQPWEEQYF. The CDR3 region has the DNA TGTGCCAGCAGCCTTACGGCCCAACCCTGGGAGGAGCAGTACTTC.

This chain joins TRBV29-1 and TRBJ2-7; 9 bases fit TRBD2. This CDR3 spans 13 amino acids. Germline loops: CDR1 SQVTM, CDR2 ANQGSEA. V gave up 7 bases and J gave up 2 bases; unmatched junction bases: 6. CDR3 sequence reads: CSAAGLAPYEQYF. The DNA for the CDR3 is TGCAGCGCAGCCGGACTAGCGCCCTACGAGCAGTACTTC.